This paragraph covers one T cell receptor beta chain sequence. This sample was taken from a study of shared clonotypes between healthy human individuals. The wider study: Samples came from a couple of female and a few male donors aged 18 to 49.

Deep was the level at which the assay was run. Sequencing was performed with immunoSEQ multiplex PCR; in TCRdb, only in-frame clones are kept and a portion is missing. Of about 2.5 million clones in the sample, about 90% were seen once. CDR1 DFQATT and CDR2 SNEGSKA come from the germline V gene (reference sequence). The CDR3 runs to 11 residues. Sequencing input: naive CD4+ T cells from PBMCs. Subset described: CD45RA+ positively selected. The TCR was taken from a man aged 18-30 years in good health. Some clones in this sample may be carry-over from other donors' samples. The chain is built from TRBV20-1 and TRBJ2-7, with 8 bases fitting TRBD2. CDR3 sequence: CTQTSGGEQYF. The CDR3 region has the DNA TGCACCCAAACAAGCGGGGGCGAGCAGTACTTC.